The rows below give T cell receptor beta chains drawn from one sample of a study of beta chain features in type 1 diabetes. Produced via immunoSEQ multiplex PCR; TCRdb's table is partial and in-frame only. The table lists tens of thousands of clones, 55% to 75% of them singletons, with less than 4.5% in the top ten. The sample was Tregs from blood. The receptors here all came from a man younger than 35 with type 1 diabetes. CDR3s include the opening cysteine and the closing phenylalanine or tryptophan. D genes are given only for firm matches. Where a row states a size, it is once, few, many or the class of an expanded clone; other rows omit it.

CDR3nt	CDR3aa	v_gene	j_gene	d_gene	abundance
TGCGCCAGCAGGTCTATGGCGGGAACAGGGGGCTACGAGCAGTACTTC	CASRSMAGTGGYEQYF	TRBV5-1	TRBJ2-7	TRBD1	few
TGTGCCAGCAGTTTACCAGGGTTTTTTGGCTACACCTTC	CASSLPGFFGYTF	TRBV28	TRBJ1-2	NA	NA
TGTGCTAGTCCTTCAGGGGGGAGGAATGAGCAGTTCTTC	CASPSGGRNEQFF	TRBV12-5	TRBJ2-1	NA	NA
TGTGCCAGCAGCCATTATCGGGGGACTAAGGGCTACGAGCAGTACTTC	CASSHYRGTKGYEQYF	TRBV14	TRBJ2-7	TRBD2	NA
TGTGCCAGCAGCTCGTGGGACAGGGGAGAGACCCAGTACTTC	CASSSWDRGETQYF	TRBV5-4	TRBJ2-5	TRBD1	NA
TGTGCCATCAGTGAGTCCCGCAATGAGCAGTTCTTC	CAISESRNEQFF	TRBV10-3	TRBJ2-1	NA	NA
TGTGCCAGCAGCTTCGGGACTAGTCCCTACGAGCAGTACTTC	CASSFGTSPYEQYF	TRBV7-9	TRBJ2-7	TRBD2	NA
TGTGCCAGCAGTTACCAGGCGGAGACCCAGTACTTC	CASSYQAETQYF	TRBV6-6	TRBJ2-5	NA	NA
TGTGCCAGCAGGAGGCCAGGGCGAACCGGGGAGCTGTTTTTT	CASRRPGRTGELFF	TRBV28	TRBJ2-2	NA	few
TGCGCCAGCAGCCCGCGGGACCCCGCGACCCAGTACTTC	CASSPRDPATQYF	TRBV5-1	TRBJ2-5	NA	NA
TGCGCCAGCAGTGATACCAGTATCCGCAAGCAGTACTTC	CASSDTSIRKQYF	TRBV10-1	TRBJ2-7	NA	NA
TGCAGCGTTGGAGGCCTTAACACAGATACGCAGTATTTT	CSVGGLNTDTQYF	TRBV29-1	TRBJ2-3	NA	few
TGTGCCAGCAGTCCCCCGTGGCGGGCGGGTAATCAGCCCCAGCATTTT	CASSPPWRAGNQPQHF	TRBV6-6	TRBJ1-5	NA	NA
TGTGCCAGCAGCTTAGCGGCTAGCGGGGTGGGGAACGAGCAGTACTTC	CASSLAASGVGNEQYF	TRBV7-2	TRBJ2-7	TRBD2	NA
TGTGCCAGCAGAAGGGGGCTATCCACCTACGAGCAGTACTTC	CASRRGLSTYEQYF	TRBV2	TRBJ2-7	TRBD1	once
TGTGCCAGCTCACCACCTTATAGCGGACAAGAGACCCAGTACTTC	CASSPPYSGQETQYF	TRBV18	TRBJ2-5	NA	NA
TGTGCCAGCCAAAGACGGGGAAAGATAAACTACAATGAGCAGTTCTTC	CASQRRGKINYNEQFF	TRBV19	TRBJ2-1	NA	NA
TGTGCCAGCAGTTTTTCGGCAGGTCAACGCGACTATGGCTACACCTTC	CASSFSAGQRDYGYTF	TRBV28	TRBJ1-2	NA	NA
TGTGCCAGCTCACGCGGGGGTCCTTACGAGCAGTACTTC	CASSRGGPYEQYF	TRBV18	TRBJ2-7	TRBD2	once
TGTGCCAGCTCACCTTCGACAGGGGGAGGCTATGGCTACACCTTC	CASSPSTGGGYGYTF	TRBV18	TRBJ1-2	TRBD1	NA
TGTGCCAGCAGGGCGGGAGGCGAGTACAATGAGCAGTTCTTC	CASRAGGEYNEQFF	TRBV28	TRBJ2-1	TRBD2	few
TGTGCCAGCAGATGGCGGGACAGTCGCAGCGATGAGCAGTTCTTC	CASRWRDSRSDEQFF	TRBV6-5	TRBJ2-1	NA	NA
TGTGCCAGCAGAACCGGGACAGGCACCGGGGAGCTGTTTTTT	CASRTGTGTGELFF	TRBV6-6	TRBJ2-2	TRBD1	NA
TGTGCCAGCAGCTTATGGCCTGAAGAGACCCAGTACTTC	CASSLWPEETQYF	TRBV7-9	TRBJ2-5	NA	NA
TGTGCCAGCTCACCAAGTATCTCTACGCAAGAGACCCAGTACTTC	CASSPSISTQETQYF	TRBV18	TRBJ2-5	NA	NA
TGCGCCAGCAGCCCCGGACAGGGGGCGGGGGAGCAGTACTTC	CASSPGQGAGEQYF	TRBV5-1	TRBJ2-7	TRBD1	few
TGCGCCAGCAGCCGACAACAGGGAGAGGGGCAGTACTTC	CASSRQQGEGQYF	TRBV4-3	TRBJ2-5	NA	NA
TGTGCCAGCAGTTTAATAGGGAGGGGTTGGGGGGCCAACGTCCTGACTTTC	CASSLIGRGWGANVLTF	TRBV27	TRBJ2-6	TRBD2	NA
TGCAGCGTTGTTAGGACAGCCACATACGAGCAGTACTTC	CSVVRTATYEQYF	TRBV29-1	TRBJ2-7	NA	few
TGTGCCAGCACTCCGGGATACAATGAGCAGTTCTTC	CASTPGYNEQFF	TRBV6-6	TRBJ2-1	NA	NA
TGTGCCTGGAGTCCCCGGGGGACTAGGTACAATGAGCAGTTCTTC	CAWSPRGTRYNEQFF	TRBV30	TRBJ2-1	TRBD2	NA
TGTGCCAGCAGTAACTCCGGGGTAAGGCATCGAGGCTACACCTTC	CASSNSGVRHRGYTF	TRBV6-6	TRBJ1-2	NA	few
TGTGCCAGCAGCCTACAGGGGCGAAGTTTTGGCTACACCTTC	CASSLQGRSFGYTF	TRBV5-5	TRBJ1-2	TRBD1	NA
TGTGCCAGCAGCTTAAGAGAGGGAGGCGAGCAGTACTTC	CASSLREGGEQYF	TRBV7-8	TRBJ2-7	NA	NA
TGTGCCAGCAGCCTACAGGGGATGAACACTGAAGCTTTCTTT	CASSLQGMNTEAFF	TRBV7-9	TRBJ1-1	TRBD1	NA
TGCAGTGCTAGCTCGTCCGAGGGCTACACCTTC	CSASSSEGYTF	TRBV20-1	TRBJ1-2	NA	NA
TGTGCCAGTAATGACAGGGGATTAACACCCCTCCACTTT	CASNDRGLTPLHF	TRBV19	TRBJ1-6	TRBD1	NA
TGTGCCAGCAGTTACTCCTACAATGAGCAGTTCTTC	CASSYSYNEQFF	TRBV2	TRBJ2-1	NA	NA